This T cell receptor beta chain was obtained from a study of human T cells and chemical hapten exposure. This clonotype was found many times. Time point indicated: patch test 2, 6 weeks after DPC sensitization. Noted treatment: therapeutic diphenylcyclopropenone sensitization with weekly scalp DPC. TCRdb reanalysed the RACE reads using MiXCR and keeps one entry per CDR3 protein. The table records around 100,000 distinct CDR3 sequences, over 9.5% of them present only once. Trimming removed 3 bases from V and 4 bases from J, with 6 bases in between. Germline CDR1 is MNHNY and CDR2 is SVGAGI (reference sequence). The CDR3 sequence is 13 residues long.

The origin of this receptor is a woman in her forties with alopecia areata. Some clones in this sample may be carry-over from other donors' samples. The chain combines TRBV6-6 with TRBJ1-4; D uncertain. The starting material was whole blood, obtained in connection with sensitization to the hapten diphenylcyclopropenone (DPC). CDR3: CASSYQLNEKLFF. The CDR3 DNA reads TGTGCCAGCAGTTATCAGCTTAATGAAAAACTGTTTTTT.